This T cell receptor (beta chain) was identified during a study of CD8+CD57+ T cells in acquired aplastic anemia. The overall study: DNA per sorted CD4+ or CD8+ sample ranged roughly 0.19 to 30 ug, averaging around 3 ug. Regarding the study as a whole: Between patients and controls, 25 to 35 CD8+ CDR3 sequences were found in common. Between patients and controls, CD8+ Simpson's diversity did not vary significantly.

The study profiled TCR beta VDJ and CDR3 using genomic DNA as template. TCRdb reprocessed the reads with MiXCR, giving one entry per CDR3 protein. The sample gives more than 150,000 distinct CDR3 sequences, 64% of which show up once; roughly 46% is in the top ten. For this clonotype: Antigen specificity is unknown.

The CDR3 sequence is 14 residues long. Trimming took 5 bases from V and 10 from J, leaving 18 bases between them. Germline CDR1 is MNHNS and CDR2 is SASEGT. The TCR was taken from a human donor with severe aplastic anemia or a healthy control (not recorded which). The sample taken for sequencing was sorted CD4+, CD8+, or CD8+CD57+ T cells (not recorded which) from PBMCs. The chain recombines TRBV6-1 with TRBJ2-1; a weak D match, TRBD1 (5 bases). The CDR3 nucleotides are TGTGCCAGCAGTTACGGTGGGGCCATGGGGGAGCAGTTCTTC. Protein sequence: CASSYGGAMGEQFF.